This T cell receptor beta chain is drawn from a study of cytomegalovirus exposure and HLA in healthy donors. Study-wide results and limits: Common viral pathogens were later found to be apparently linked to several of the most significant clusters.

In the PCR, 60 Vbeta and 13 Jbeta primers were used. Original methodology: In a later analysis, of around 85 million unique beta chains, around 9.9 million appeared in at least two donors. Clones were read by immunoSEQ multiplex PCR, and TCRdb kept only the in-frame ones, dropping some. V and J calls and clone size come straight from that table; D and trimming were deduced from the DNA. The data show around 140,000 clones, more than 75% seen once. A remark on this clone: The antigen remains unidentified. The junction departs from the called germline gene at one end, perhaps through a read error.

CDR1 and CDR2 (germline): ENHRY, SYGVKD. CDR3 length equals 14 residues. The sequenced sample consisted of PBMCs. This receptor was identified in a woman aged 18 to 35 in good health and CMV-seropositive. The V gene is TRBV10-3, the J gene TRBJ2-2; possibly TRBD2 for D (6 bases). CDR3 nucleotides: TGTGCCATTAGTGGGGAGGCGAACACCGGGGAGCTGTTTTTT. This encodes CAISGEANTGELFF.